This TCR beta chain was identified in a study of cytomegalovirus exposure and HLA in healthy donors (dated by TCRdb to the late 2010s). About the full investigation: According to an earlier analysis of 587 of the donors, some 170 million T cells yielded roughly 110 million unique TCR beta sequences and more than 250 Gb of sequence data. An early release that covered fewer than 800 HLA-typed donors contained approximately 320 gigabases of sequencing data and tens of millions of unique TCR sequences. Of the 300 to 400 genotyped donors, over 65% fell in the genetic ancestry cluster associated with self-reported Caucasian donors. The study aimed to test whether signatures of past pathogen exposure could be identified by cataloging public T cell receptors. The study profiled the T cell repertoires of hundreds of subjects by immunosequencing and related them to cytomegalovirus serostatus. Besides the first cohort of 666 subjects, a separate validation cohort made up of some 110 different subjects was used. To predict cytomegalovirus infection status, the study brought together high-throughput TCR immunosequencing, statistical association of individual TCRs with disease status, and machine learning. In a later analysis, previously published TCR beta repertoires from more than 500 donors were re-analyzed and high-resolution HLA genotyping was added so that TCR occurrence patterns could be studied. Rather than drawing on any new phenotypic data, the later analysis identified candidate immune exposures from TCR beta sequences and the way those sequences occurred across donors. An earlier analysis of 587 of the donors used high-throughput TCR beta sequencing to judge whether each TCR beta V gene segment behaved as functional or pseudogenic. Alongside the repertoire data, information on donor age, sex, ethnicity and CMV serostatus was compiled. Genome-wide SNP genotypes for about 65% of the 666 donors were used in a later genetic analysis, which treated that subset as a discovery cohort. Every discovery cohort repertoire had been produced on one sequencing platform. Both class I and class II loci were covered by HLA typing, at four-digit resolution. The number of typed donors differed by locus: about 629-630 for A, B, C, DRB1 and DQB1; roughly 510 for DQA1; some 590 for DPA1; and some 450 for DPB1. Because of strong linkage in the cohort, five DR-DQ haplotypes were treated as single units for association and clustering. Among under 450 genotyped donors of the cohort, an average of about 240,000 unique TCR beta nucleotide sequences were sequenced per donor, roughly a sixth of them non-productive.

The cohort was made up of around 720 healthy bone marrow donors. All cohort members were sampled while nominally healthy, although unrecorded immune exposures were likely present. The donor was CMV seropositive and was included in the group of some 290 seropositive cohort members. Every donor gave a peripheral blood sample, and the peripheral blood mononuclear cells from that sample were used for TCR beta sequencing. The Qiagen DNeasy Blood Extraction Kit was used to extract genomic DNA from the blood cell samples. Libraries were prepared through the immunoSEQ multiplex PCR assay. A mixture of 60 forward primers for TCR Vbeta segments and 13 reverse primers for TCR Jbeta segments was used in the multiplex PCR. The CDR3 region of rearranged TCR beta genes was amplified from genomic DNA by a multiplex PCR assay. The amplified TCR beta libraries were sequenced on the Illumina HiSeq System as 87-base-pair reads. In the paper's pipeline: In a later analysis, 80 million or so unique TCR beta chains were counted across the roughly 610 repertoires, and around 10 million of these chains were shared by at least two donors. To remove PCR and sequencing errors, raw reads were error-corrected and collapsed into unique sequences using a nearest-neighbor algorithm that merged closely related sequences. V, D and J gene segments were assigned by aligning CDR3 sequences to IMGT reference sequences. For a sequence to be retained, at least a six-nucleotide match to both a V gene segment and a J gene segment was required. Rearrangements were called productive when the CDR3 lacked stop codons and stayed in frame with V and J; all others were non-productive. Following IMGT convention, CDR3 was defined as the stretch from the second conserved V-encoded cysteine to the conserved J-encoded phenylalanine. The earlier analysis of 500 to 750 of the donors excluded any sequence lacking an unambiguous match to a single V gene segment. In an earlier analysis of 450 to 750 of the donors, a V segment was called functional when productive rearrangements were above 56.7%, and segregating when the standard deviation between donors exceeded 5%. A statistical classification framework was built for diagnosing cytomegalovirus status from the catalog of TCR beta chain sequences. In a later analysis, TCR nucleotide sequences were compared against IMGT/GENE-DB human TR gene sequences so that V and J genes could be assigned. In a later analysis, CDR3 sequences and most-parsimonious VDJ recombination scenarios were assigned using the TCRdist pipeline. In a later analysis, each TCR beta chain was defined by its CDR3 amino acid sequence together with its V-gene family, and reads lacking a unique V-gene family were excluded. In a later analysis, nearly 600 highly shared, low-generation-probability nucleotide sequences were removed to address suspected cross-contamination and a sequencing artifact. A later analysis calculated a clonal expansion index for each public chain from normalized within-repertoire ranks of inferred template counts. A later analysis computed generation probabilities with a VDJ recombination model fitted to out-of-frame rearrangements, and checked the results against IGoR. Hypergeometric tests were used in a later analysis to score TCR-TCR, TCR-HLA and TCR-CMV co-occurrence, with a repertoire-size bias correction applied to the TCR pairs. A later analysis estimated false discovery rates by permuting HLA or CMV assignments 20 times. In a later analysis, co-occurring TCRs were grouped using DBSCAN, and TCRdist sequence similarity was added for clustering within HLA-allele-positive subsets. For co-occurrence clustering, repertoires with fewer than 30,000 or more than 120,000 public chains were excluded, along with several repertoires with anomalous nucleotide sharing. As stored in TCRdb, this immuneACCESS dataset retains in-frame rearrangements with V and J assigned. A fraction of the clones does not appear; measured against another copy, unresolved V genes explain less than half of the discrepancy, and the remainder lacks a known reason. Clone size and V and J calls were adopted from that table, with D and trimming inferred from the DNA. The table for this sample lists roughly 50,000 clones; approximately 75% of them were counted only once. Roughly 7% of the sample lies in the top ten.

The CDR3 goes from the cysteine to the phenylalanine over 15 residues. Solely the CDR3 DNA is kept, with 45 bases framed from the first base. V and J are truncated by 3 bases and 4 bases respectively, leaving an intervening sequence of 15 bases. According to the germline V gene (reference sequence), CDR1 reads MNHEY and CDR2 reads SMNVEV. This clone appeared a single time. The antigen this receptor binds is unknown. No much larger clone exists at a distance of one base, and base qualities are not known. Results and caveats for the whole study, not just this receptor: In this cohort, only TCR beta chains were sequenced, and detectable features were limited by the absence of alpha or paired-chain data. The sequencing pipeline was judged likely to have produced a cluster of highly shared sequence variants as a technical artifact. Linkage disequilibrium might explain the correlated functional status among segregating V segments, but an unknown experimental factor could not be excluded. A later analysis associated 15,000 to 20,000 TCR beta sequences with specific HLA alleles at a false discovery rate of 0.05. Seventeen rarely observed V segments, including chromosome 9 orphons, were excluded from the earlier analysis of approximately 600 of the donors because counts were too low. Because HLA typing was unavailable for some donors at each locus, only the typed subset was used in association tests. A further reported finding was that TCR beta sequences accurately predicted the HLA-A and HLA-B alleles for most subjects in the first cohort. V-gene and J-gene trimming of TCR beta chains was associated with a missense DCLRE1C variant in a later genetic analysis, and the association was replicated in an independent cohort. The classifier was reported to diagnose cytomegalovirus status with high specificity and sensitivity in both the original and validation cohorts. The only immune exposure information available for the cohort was CMV serostatus. Most TCR sequences were seen in very few donors, while some public TCRs were found in many individuals. A later analysis found that TCR association rates varied across HLA loci, with DRB1 alleles showing the most associated TCRs and HLA-C alleles the fewest. A later analysis found that most CMV-associated TCR beta chains appeared HLA-restricted, with HLA associations seemingly driven largely by CMV exposure. The 87-base-pair reads could not distinguish some IMGT-functional V segments, including TRBV6-2 and TRBV6-3, so those segments were excluded. A total of some 180 TCR beta chains were listed by the study as associated with cytomegalovirus. Compared with equally common non-associated chains, HLA-associated TCR beta chains in a later analysis were more clonally expanded and had lower generation probabilities. It was suggested by the authors that the approach could potentially be generalized to other disease states and immunological phenotypes. Sequencing depth was assumed to be roughly uniform across donors in the presence/absence analyses, though that assumption may not hold. In a later genetic analysis, fewer N-insertions in productive TCRs were reported among donors in an Asian-associated ancestry cluster than the approximately 670-donor mean. Assigning TCR associations to individual alleles was difficult when HLA alleles, especially DR and DQ, strongly co-occurred. A few of the identified cytomegalovirus-associated TCR beta chains were confirmed in vitro to be specific for cytomegalovirus antigens. In a later analysis, several top co-occurrence clusters were reported to appear linked to parvovirus B19, influenza, CMV and Epstein-Barr virus. In an earlier analysis of a few hundred of the donors, most TCR beta V segments were observed in productive rearrangements about 90% or about 30% of the time, broadly matching IMGT annotations.

The material sequenced was PBMCs. The sequence was obtained from a man aged 30 to 45 in good health and CMV-seropositive. This sequence uses TRBV27 and TRBJ1-2; no confident D gene assignment can be made. For the CDR3, the sequence is CASSLRGIGGYGYTF. The bases are TGTGCCAGCAGTTTGAGAGGGATCGGTGGCTATGGCTACACCTTC.